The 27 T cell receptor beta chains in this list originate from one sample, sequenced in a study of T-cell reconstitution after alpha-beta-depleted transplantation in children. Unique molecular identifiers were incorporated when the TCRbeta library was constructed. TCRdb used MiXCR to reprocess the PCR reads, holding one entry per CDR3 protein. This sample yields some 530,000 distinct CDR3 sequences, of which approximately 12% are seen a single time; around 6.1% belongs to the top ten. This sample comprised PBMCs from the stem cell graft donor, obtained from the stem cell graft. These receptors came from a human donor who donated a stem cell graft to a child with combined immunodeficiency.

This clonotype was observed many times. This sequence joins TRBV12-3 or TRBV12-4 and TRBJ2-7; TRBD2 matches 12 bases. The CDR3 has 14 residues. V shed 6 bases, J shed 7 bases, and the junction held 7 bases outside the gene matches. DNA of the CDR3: TGTGCCAGCAGCGGACTAGCGGGATTTGATGAGCAGTACTTC. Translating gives CASSGLAGFDEQYF.

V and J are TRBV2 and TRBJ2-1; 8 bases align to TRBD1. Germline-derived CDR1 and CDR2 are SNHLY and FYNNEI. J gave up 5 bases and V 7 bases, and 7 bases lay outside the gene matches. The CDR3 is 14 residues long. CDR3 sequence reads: CASTRTGWDNEQFF. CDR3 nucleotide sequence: TGTGCCAGCACTCGGACAGGGTGGGACAATGAGCAGTTCTTC.

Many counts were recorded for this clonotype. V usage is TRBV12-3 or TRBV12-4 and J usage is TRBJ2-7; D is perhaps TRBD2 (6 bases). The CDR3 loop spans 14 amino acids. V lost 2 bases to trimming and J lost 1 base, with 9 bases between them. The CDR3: CASSLWGDSYEQYF. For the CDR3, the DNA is TGTGCCAGCAGTTTATGGGGGGATTCCTACGAGCAGTACTTC.

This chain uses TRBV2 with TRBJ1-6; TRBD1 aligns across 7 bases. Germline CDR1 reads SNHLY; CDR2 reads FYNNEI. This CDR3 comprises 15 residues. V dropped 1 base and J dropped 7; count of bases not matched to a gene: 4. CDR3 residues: CASSEVGTVNSPLHF. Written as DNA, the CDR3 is TGTGCCAGCAGTGAAGTTGGGACAGTGAATTCACCCCTCCACTTT.

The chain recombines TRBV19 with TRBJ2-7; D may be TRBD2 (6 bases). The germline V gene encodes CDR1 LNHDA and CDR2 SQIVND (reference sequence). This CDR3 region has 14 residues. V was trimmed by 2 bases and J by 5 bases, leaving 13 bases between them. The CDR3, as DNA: TGTGCCAGTAGTATATCGGGACTTTCGAACGAGCAGTACTTC. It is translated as CASSISGLSNEQYF. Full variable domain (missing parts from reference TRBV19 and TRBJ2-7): DGGITQSPKYLFRKEGQNVTLSCEQNLNHDAMYWYRQDPGQGLRLIYYSQIVNDFQKGDIAEGYSVSREKKESFPLTVTSAQKNPTAFYLCASSISGLSNEQYFGPGTRLTVT.

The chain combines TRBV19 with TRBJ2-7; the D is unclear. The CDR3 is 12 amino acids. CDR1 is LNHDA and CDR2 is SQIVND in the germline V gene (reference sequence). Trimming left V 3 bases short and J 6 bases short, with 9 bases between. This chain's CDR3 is CASSMTPGEQYF. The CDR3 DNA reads TGTGCCAGTAGTATGACCCCCGGCGAGCAGTACTTC.

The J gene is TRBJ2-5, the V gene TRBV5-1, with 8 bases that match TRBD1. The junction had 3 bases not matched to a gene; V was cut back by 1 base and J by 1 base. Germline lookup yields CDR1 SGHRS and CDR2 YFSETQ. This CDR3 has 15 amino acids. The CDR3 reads CASSLLTGAQETQYF. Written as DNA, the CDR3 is TGCGCCAGCAGCTTGTTGACAGGGGCCCAAGAGACCCAGTACTTC.

CDR3 protein: CASSQESAGNTGELFF. The CDR3 DNA reads as TGCGCCAGCAGCCAAGAATCGGCGGGGAACACCGGGGAGCTGTTTTTT. The chain employs TRBV4-1 and TRBJ2-2; D is possibly TRBD2 (5 bases). The CDR3 is 16 residues long. V gave up 0 bases and J gave up 1 base, with 9 bases separating them. Germline loops: CDR1 MGHRA, CDR2 YSYEKL.

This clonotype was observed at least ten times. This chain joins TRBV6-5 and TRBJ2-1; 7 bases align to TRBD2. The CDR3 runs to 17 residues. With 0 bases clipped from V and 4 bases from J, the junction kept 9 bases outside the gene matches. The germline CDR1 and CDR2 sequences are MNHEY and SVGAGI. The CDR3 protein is CASSYSRGLAVYNEQFF. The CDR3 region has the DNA TGTGCCAGCAGTTACTCGAGAGGGCTAGCGGTATACAATGAGCAGTTCTTC.

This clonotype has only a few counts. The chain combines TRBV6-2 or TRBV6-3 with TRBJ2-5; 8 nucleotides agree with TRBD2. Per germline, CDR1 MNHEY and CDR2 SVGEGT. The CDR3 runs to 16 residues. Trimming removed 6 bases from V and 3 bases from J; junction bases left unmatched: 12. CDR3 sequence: CASSPLPGLGKETQYF. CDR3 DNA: TGTGCCAGCAGCCCTCTTCCGGGACTAGGGAAAGAGACCCAGTACTTC.

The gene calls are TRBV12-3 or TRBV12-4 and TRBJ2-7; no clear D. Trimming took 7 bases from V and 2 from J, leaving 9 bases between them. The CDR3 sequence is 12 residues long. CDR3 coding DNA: TGTGCCAGCACCCAAAATCCCTACGAGCAGTACTTC. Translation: CASTQNPYEQYF.

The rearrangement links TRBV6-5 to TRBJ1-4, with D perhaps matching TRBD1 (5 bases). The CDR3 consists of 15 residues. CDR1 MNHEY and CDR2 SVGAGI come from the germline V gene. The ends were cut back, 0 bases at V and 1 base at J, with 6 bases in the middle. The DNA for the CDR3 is TGTGCCAGCAGTTACTCACAGGAAACTAATGAAAAACTGTTTTTT. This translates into CASSYSQETNEKLFF.

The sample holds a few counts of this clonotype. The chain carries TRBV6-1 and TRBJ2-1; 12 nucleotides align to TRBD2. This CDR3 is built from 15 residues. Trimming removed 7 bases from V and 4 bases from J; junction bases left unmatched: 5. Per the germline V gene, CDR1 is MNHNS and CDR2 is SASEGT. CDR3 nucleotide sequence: TGTGCCAGCATTCCGACTAGCGGGAGTTACAATGAGCAGTTCTTC. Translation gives CASIPTSGSYNEQFF.

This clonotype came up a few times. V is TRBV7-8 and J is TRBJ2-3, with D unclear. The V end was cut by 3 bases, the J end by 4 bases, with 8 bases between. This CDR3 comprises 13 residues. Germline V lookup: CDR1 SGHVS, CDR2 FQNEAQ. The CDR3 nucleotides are TGTGCCAGCAGCTTCCCTAATGCAGATACGCAGTATTTT. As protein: CASSFPNADTQYF.

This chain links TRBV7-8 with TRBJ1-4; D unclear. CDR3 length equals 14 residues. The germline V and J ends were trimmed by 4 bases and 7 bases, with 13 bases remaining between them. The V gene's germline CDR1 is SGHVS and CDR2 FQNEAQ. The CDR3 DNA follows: TGTGCCAGCAGCTCGGGAGGTTCGGGTGAAAAACTGTTTTTT. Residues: CASSSGGSGEKLFF.

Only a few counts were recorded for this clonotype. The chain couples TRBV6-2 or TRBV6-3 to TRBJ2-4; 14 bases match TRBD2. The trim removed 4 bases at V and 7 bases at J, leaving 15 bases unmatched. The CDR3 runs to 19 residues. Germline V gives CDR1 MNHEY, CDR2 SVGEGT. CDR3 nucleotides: TGTGCCAGCAGTTCCGGACTAGCGGGGGGTAACGAAAGATGGAACATTCAGTACTTC. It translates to CASSSGLAGGNERWNIQYF.

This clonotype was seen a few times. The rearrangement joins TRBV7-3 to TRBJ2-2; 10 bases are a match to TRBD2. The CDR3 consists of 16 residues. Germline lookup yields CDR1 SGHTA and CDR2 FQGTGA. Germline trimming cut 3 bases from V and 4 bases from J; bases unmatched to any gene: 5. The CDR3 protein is CASSLGLASGTGELFF. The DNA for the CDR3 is TGTGCCAGCAGCTTGGGACTAGCGTCCGGCACCGGGGAGCTGTTTTTT.

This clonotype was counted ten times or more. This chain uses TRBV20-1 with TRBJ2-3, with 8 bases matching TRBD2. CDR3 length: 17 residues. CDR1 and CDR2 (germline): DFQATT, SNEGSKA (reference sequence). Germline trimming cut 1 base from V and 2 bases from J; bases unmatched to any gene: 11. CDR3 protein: CSARGDRLAPFTDTQYF. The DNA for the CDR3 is TGCAGTGCTAGAGGGGACCGACTAGCGCCTTTCACAGATACGCAGTATTTT.

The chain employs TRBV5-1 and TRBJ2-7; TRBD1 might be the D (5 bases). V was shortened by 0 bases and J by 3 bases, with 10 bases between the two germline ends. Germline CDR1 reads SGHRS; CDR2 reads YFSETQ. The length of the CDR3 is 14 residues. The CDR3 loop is CASSLVGANYEQYF. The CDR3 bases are TGCGCCAGCAGCTTGGTAGGGGCAAACTACGAGCAGTACTTC.

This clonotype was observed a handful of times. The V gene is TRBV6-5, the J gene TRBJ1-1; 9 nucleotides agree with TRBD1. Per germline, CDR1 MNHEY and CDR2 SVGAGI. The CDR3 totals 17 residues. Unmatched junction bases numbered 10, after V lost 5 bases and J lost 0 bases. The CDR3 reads CASSPVPGQGMNTEAFF. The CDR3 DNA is TGTGCCAGCAGTCCAGTCCCGGGACAGGGTATGAACACTGAAGCTTTCTTT.

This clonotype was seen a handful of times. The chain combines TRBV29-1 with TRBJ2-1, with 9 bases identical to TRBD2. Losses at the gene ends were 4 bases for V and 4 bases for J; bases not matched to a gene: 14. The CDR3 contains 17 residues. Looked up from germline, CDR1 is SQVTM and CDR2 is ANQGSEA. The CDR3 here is CSVVSGRPGGRYNEQFF. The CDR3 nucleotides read TGCAGCGTTGTTAGCGGGAGACCCGGCGGAAGATACAATGAGCAGTTCTTC.

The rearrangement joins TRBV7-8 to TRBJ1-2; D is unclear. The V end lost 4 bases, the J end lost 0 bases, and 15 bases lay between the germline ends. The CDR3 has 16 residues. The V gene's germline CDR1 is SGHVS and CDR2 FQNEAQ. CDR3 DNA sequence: TGTGCCAGCAGCTCCCTTAAGGGTGGAGCTAACTATGGCTACACCTTC. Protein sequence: CASSSLKGGANYGYTF.

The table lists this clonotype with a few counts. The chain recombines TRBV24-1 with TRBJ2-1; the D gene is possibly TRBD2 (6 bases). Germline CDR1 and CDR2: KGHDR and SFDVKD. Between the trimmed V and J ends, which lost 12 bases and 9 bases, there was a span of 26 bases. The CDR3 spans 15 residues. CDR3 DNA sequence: TGTGCCGCTGGGGATCGAACGGAGACCGGGGGTGAGCAGTTCTTC. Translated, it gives CAAGDRTETGGEQFF.

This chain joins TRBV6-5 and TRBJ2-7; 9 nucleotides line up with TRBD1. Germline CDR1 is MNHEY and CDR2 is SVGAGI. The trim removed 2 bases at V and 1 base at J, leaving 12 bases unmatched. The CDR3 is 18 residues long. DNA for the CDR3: TGTGCCAGCAGTTACCACTCAACAGGGGGCTTGGCTTCCTACGAGCAGTACTTC. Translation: CASSYHSTGGLASYEQYF.

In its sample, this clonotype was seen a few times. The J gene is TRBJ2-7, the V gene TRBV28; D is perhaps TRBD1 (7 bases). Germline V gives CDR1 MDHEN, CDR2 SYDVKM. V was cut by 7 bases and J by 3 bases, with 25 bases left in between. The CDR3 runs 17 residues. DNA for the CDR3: TGTGCCAGCACCCGGTCGGGAGTGGGACAGCCATACTACGAGCAGTACTTC. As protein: CASTRSGVGQPYYEQYF.

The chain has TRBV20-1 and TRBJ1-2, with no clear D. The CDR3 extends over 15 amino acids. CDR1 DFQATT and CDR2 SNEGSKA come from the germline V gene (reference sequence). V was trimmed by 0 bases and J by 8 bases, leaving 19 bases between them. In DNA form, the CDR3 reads TGCAGTGCTAGAGATCTCCGGCTTGGAGTTGAAGGCTACACCTTC. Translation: CSARDLRLGVEGYTF.

The CDR3 spells CSARNQGTPSTDTQYF. For the CDR3, the DNA is TGCAGTGCTAGAAACCAGGGGACCCCGTCCACAGATACGCAGTATTTT. The chain couples TRBV20-1 to TRBJ2-3, with a weak D call TRBD1 (6 bases). Germline CDR1 and CDR2: DFQATT and SNEGSKA (reference sequence). Between the trimmed V and J ends, which lost 2 bases and 2 bases, there was a span of 17 bases. The CDR3 consists of 16 residues.